Listed here are 16 T cell receptor beta chains from one sample, sequenced in a study of tumor and adjacent non-tumor tissue in lung cancer. A modified ARM-PCR protocol with three rounds of nested PCR amplified TCRbeta. TCRdb independently ran MiXCR on the multiplex PCR reads; one entry per CDR3 protein. Here the sample spans around 200,000 distinct CDR3 sequences, 71% being singletons. RNA was extracted from bulk tissue without any cell sorting. Sequencing was done on a sample of lung tumor tissue. The receptors stem from a man aged 55 to 70 with non-small cell lung cancer.

The genes are TRBV12-3 or TRBV12-4 and TRBJ2-7, with D possibly TRBD2 on 5 matching bases. The germline V and J ends were trimmed by 2 bases and 4 bases, with 9 bases remaining between them. The CDR3 extends over 13 amino acids. The CDR3 here is CASSLHRGYEQYF. The DNA for the CDR3 is TGTGCCAGCAGTTTACACCGGGGATACGAGCAGTACTTC.

This clonotype was recorded only once. A much larger clone differs from this one at a single base, so this may be a read error. This chain connects TRBV5-6 to TRBJ2-7, with 10 positions matching TRBD1. Germline values: CDR1 SGHDT, CDR2 YYEEEE. Trimming removed 1 base from V and 5 bases from J; junction bases left unmatched: 3. The CDR3 is 14 amino acids. CDR3 protein: CASSLTGTGDEQYF. The CDR3 region has the DNA TGTGCCAGCAGCTTGACCGGGACAGGGGACGAGCAGTACTTC.

To note about this clonotype: A much bigger clone sits one base away, suggesting this may be a read error. The rearrangement joins TRBV6-6 to TRBJ1-2; 11 nucleotides line up with TRBD1. Germline CDR1 reads MNHNY; CDR2 reads SVGAGI (reference sequence). The CDR3 has 13 amino acids. V lost 8 bases to trimming and J lost 5 bases; unmatched junction nucleotides: 4. In nucleotides, the CDR3 is TGTGCCAGCGGCTGGGACAGGGGGTATGGCTACACCTTC. This gives the protein CASGWDRGYGYTF.

This clonotype appeared a few times. The chain employs TRBV4-1 and TRBJ2-3, with D perhaps being TRBD1 or TRBD2 (5 bases each). Trimming pared 0 bases from V and 1 base from J, leaving 14 bases between. The CDR3 runs to 17 residues. CDR1 is MGHRA, CDR2 YSYEKL, per germline. The CDR3 here is CASSQDSMLGGTDTQYF. As DNA, the CDR3 is TGCGCCAGCAGCCAAGATTCCATGCTGGGGGGCACAGATACGCAGTATTTT.

A word on this clonotype: The junction and the germline gene differ at one end; a read error may be behind it. The chain combines TRBV11-2 with TRBJ1-1; 7 bases fit TRBD1. This CDR3 spans 15 amino acids. Per germline, CDR1 SGHAT and CDR2 FQNNGV. The CDR3, as DNA: TGTGTCAGCAGCATGAAGGGACAGCTGAACACTGAAGCTTTCTTT. This sequence encodes CVSSMKGQLNTEAFF.

A note on this clonotype: An end of the junction differs from the germline gene, which may be a read error. For the CDR3, the DNA is TGTGCCAGCATCTTAGGTACAATAAGCCCCGATGAGCAGTTTTTC. Its translation is CASILGTISPDEQFF. This rearrangement joins TRBV11-3 to TRBJ2-1; D not certain. CDR3 length equals 15 residues. Germline loops: CDR1 SGHNT, CDR2 YENEEA.

This clonotype has just one count. One junction end disagrees with the germline gene, perhaps due to a read error. In DNA, the CDR3 is TGCGCCAACAGCCAACTCCCTCGGACAGCGTTAATCGCAGATACGCAGTATTTT. Translated, it gives CANSQLPRTALIADTQYF. The chain couples TRBV4-3 to TRBJ2-3, with D perhaps TRBD1 (6 bases). CDR1 is LGHNA, CDR2 YSLEER, per germline. The CDR3 is 18 amino acids.

The chain recombines TRBV5-1 with TRBJ2-6; possible D gene TRBD1, 6 bases. This CDR3 region has 15 residues. V lost 4 bases and J lost 5, with 13 bases in between. Germline V gene sequence: CDR1 SGHRS, CDR2 YFSETQ. Here the CDR3 DNA reads TGCGCCAGCAGCGACCCGCAGGGGCGGGCCAACGTCCTGACTTTC. This encodes CASSDPQGRANVLTF.

CDR3 DNA sequence: TGTGCCAGCAACTTGGGACAGGGACGCGAGACCCAGTACTTC. Its protein product is CASNLGQGRETQYF. The chain employs TRBV7-9 and TRBJ2-5; 9 nucleotides align to TRBD1. V lost 7 bases, J lost 5 bases, and 8 bases stayed unmatched. The CDR3 loop spans 14 amino acids. Germline assignment: CDR1 SEHNR and CDR2 FQNEAQ (reference sequence).

Points on this clonotype: The junction departs from germline at one end; a sequencing error may be responsible. V is TRBV12-3 or TRBV12-4 and J is TRBJ2-2; tentatively, D is TRBD1 or TRBD2 (5 bases each). This CDR3 is built from 14 residues. CDR3 region: CAATERGYTGELFF. DNA for the CDR3: TGTGCCGCAACGGAGAGGGGATACACAGGGGAGCTGTTTTTT.

This clonotype was counted a single time. The junction shows a germline mismatch at one end, possibly a read error. The rearrangement uses TRBV11-2 and TRBJ2-5, with a possible D match to TRBD2 (7 bases). CDR3 length equals 16 residues. Germline V gene data show CDR1 as SGHAT and CDR2 as FQNNGV. The CDR3 is CTSSSTMGGPMETQYF. DNA for the CDR3: TGTACCAGCAGCTCCACAATGGGGGGGCCAATGGAGACCCAATACTTC.

Of note for this clonotype: This may be a read error: a much more frequent sequence differs by one nucleotide. V gene TRBV20-1 combines with J gene TRBJ1-2, with D possibly matching TRBD1 (6 bases). Trimming stripped 0 bases from V and 6 bases from J, with 11 bases between. The V gene's germline CDR1 is DFQATT and CDR2 SNEGSKA (reference sequence). The CDR3 contains 13 residues. CDR3 protein: CSARDTGGHGYTF. The CDR3 DNA is TGCAGTGCTAGAGATACGGGGGGCCATGGCTACACCTTC.

At least ten counts were recorded for this clonotype. This sequence joins TRBV20-1 and TRBJ1-1; no definite D call. From germline, CDR1 is DFQATT and CDR2 SNEGSKA (reference sequence). The CDR3 is 13 amino acids. Deletions cut 3 bases from V and 2 bases from J, with 10 bases between. DNA of the CDR3: TGCAGTGCTAGGAGTCGGGCAAACACTGAAGCTTTCTTT. It is translated as CSARSRANTEAFF.

As for this clonotype: One end of the junction varies from germline; a read error may be responsible. This chain links TRBV12-3 or TRBV12-4 with TRBJ1-1, with 7 bases matching TRBD1. CDR3 size: 14 residues. This CDR3 reads CASSLDRVNTEAFF. CDR3 in DNA: TGTGCCAGCAGCTTAGACAGGGTGAACACTGAAGCTTTCTTT.

The rearrangement links TRBV20-1 to TRBJ1-5; a weak D match, TRBD1 (6 bases). The CDR3 sequence is 15 residues long. Germline V gives CDR1 DFQATT, CDR2 SNEGSKA (reference sequence). Trimming took 8 bases from V and 1 from J, leaving 18 bases between them. CDR3 in DNA: TGCAGTAGCCGGAAGGCGGGACAAAGCAATCAGCCCCAGCATTTT. Amino acid sequence: CSSRKAGQSNQPQHF.

Worth noting for this clonotype: No conserved phenylalanine or tryptophan is present at the end of the CDR3, so a read error is the likely explanation. The DNA is omitted, as the CDR3 cannot be located on it reliably, and the CDR3 follows TCRdb's listing. The chain uses TRBV11-3 and TRBJ2-3. Germline assignment: CDR1 SGHNT and CDR2 YENEEA. 13 amino acids form the CDR3, both terminal residues included. CDR3 sequence reads: CASSFHGTDTQYI.